The entry that follows covers one T cell receptor beta chain sequence. The antigen is not known. Repertoires were generated with immunoSEQ multiplex PCR, while TCRdb's copy carries only in-frame clones and drops some. The sample yields more than 30,000 clones, about 82% seen once. This sample is drawn from a study of T cells in tuberculosis. Trimming left V 6 bases short and J 1 base short, with 7 bases between. CDR1 is MNHEY, CDR2 SVGAGI, per germline. The CDR3 contains 14 residues. Time point: new active TB diagnosis, blood taken before or within 7 days of starting treatment. Study outcomes and limitations: Active tuberculosis patients had shorter CDR3-alpha; the beta difference was nonsignificant.

This TCR was sampled from an adult with tuberculosis. Sequenced here: PBMCs, sampled at tuberculosis diagnosis. The V call is TRBV6-5, the J call TRBJ1-6; D ambiguous. Written as DNA, the CDR3 is TGTGCCAGCAGCGCAGGATCCTATAATTCACCCCTCCACTTT. Translation gives CASSAGSYNSPLHF.